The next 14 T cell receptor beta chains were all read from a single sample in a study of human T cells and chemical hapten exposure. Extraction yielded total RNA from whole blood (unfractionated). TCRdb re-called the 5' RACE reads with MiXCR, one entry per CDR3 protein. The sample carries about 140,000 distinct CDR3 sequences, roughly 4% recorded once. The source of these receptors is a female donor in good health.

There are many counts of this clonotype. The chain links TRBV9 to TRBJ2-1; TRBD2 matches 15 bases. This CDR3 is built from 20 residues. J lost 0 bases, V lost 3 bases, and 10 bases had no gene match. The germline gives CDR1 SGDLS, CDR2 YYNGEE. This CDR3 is CASSETPGTSGGSSYNEQFF. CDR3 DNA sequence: TGTGCCAGCAGCGAAACGCCCGGGACTAGCGGGGGGAGCTCCTACAATGAGCAGTTCTTC.

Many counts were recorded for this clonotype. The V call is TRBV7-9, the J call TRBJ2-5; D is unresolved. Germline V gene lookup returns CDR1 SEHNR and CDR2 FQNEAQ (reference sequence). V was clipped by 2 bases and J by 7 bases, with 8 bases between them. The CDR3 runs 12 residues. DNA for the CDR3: TGTGCCAGCAGCTTATCAGGCGGGACCCAGTACTTC. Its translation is CASSLSGGTQYF. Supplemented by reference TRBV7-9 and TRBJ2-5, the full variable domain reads DTGVSQNPRHKITKRGQNVTFRCDPISEHNRLYWYRQTLGQGPEFLTYFQNEAQLEKSRLLSDRFSAERPKGSFSTLEIQRTEQGDSAMYLCASSLSGGTQYFGPGTRLLVL.

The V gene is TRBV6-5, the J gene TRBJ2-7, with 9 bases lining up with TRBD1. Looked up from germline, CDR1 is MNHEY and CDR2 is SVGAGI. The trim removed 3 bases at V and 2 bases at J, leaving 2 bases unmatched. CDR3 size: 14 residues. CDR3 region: CASSYGTGPYEQYF. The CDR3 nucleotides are TGTGCCAGCAGTTATGGGACAGGGCCCTACGAGCAGTACTTC.

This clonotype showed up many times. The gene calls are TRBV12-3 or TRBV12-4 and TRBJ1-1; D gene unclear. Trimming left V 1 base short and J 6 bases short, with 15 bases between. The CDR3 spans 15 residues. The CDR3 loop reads CASSLVGFQYAEAFF. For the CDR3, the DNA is TGTGCCAGCAGTTTAGTGGGTTTTCAGTATGCTGAAGCTTTCTTT.

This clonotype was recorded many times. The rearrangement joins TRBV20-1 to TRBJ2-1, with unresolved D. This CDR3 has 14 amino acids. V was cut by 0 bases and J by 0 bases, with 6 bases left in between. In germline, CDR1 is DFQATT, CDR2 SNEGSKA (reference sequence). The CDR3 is CSAREVRSYNEQFF. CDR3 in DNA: TGCAGTGCTAGAGAGGTTCGCTCCTACAATGAGCAGTTCTTC.

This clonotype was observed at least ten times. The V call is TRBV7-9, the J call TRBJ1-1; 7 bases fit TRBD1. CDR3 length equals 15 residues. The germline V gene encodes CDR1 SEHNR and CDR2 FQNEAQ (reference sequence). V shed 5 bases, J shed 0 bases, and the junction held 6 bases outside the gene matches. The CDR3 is CASSPQGQLNTEAFF. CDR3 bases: TGTGCCAGCAGCCCACAGGGACAGCTGAACACTGAAGCTTTCTTT. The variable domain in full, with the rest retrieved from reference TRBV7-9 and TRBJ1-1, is DTGVSQNPRHKITKRGQNVTFRCDPISEHNRLYWYRQTLGQGPEFLTYFQNEAQLEKSRLLSDRFSAERPKGSFSTLEIQRTEQGDSAMYLCASSPQGQLNTEAFFGQGTRLTVV.

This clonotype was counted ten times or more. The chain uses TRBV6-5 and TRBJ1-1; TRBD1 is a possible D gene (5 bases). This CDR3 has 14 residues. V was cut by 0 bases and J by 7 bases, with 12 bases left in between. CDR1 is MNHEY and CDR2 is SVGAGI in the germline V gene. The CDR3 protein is CASSYSGARLEAFF. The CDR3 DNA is TGTGCCAGCAGTTACTCCGGGGCAAGGCTTGAAGCTTTCTTT.

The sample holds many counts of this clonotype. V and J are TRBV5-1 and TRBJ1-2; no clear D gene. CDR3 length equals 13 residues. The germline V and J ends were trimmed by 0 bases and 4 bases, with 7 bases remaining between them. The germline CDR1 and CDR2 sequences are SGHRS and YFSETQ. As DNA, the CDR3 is TGCGCCAGCAGCTTGGATGGGAGCTATGGCTACACCTTC. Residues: CASSLDGSYGYTF.

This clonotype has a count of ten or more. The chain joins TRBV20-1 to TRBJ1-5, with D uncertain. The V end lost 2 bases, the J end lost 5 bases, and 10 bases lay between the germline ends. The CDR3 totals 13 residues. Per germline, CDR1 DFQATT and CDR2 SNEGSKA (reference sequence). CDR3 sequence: CSARMDADQPQHF. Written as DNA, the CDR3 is TGCAGTGCTAGAATGGATGCCGATCAGCCCCAGCATTTT.

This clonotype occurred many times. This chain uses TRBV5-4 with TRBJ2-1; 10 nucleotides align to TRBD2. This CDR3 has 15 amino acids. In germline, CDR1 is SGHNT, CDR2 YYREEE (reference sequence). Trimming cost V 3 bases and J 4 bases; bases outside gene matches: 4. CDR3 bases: TGTGCCAGCAGCTCTAGCGGGGGTCCGTACAATGAGCAGTTCTTC. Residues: CASSSSGGPYNEQFF.

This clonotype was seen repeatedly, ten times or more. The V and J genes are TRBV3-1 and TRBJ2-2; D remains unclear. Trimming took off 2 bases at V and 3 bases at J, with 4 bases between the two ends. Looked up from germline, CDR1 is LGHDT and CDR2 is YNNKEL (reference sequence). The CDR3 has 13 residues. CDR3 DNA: TGTGCCAGCAGCCAATTAGACACCGGGGAGCTGTTTTTT. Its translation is CASSQLDTGELFF.

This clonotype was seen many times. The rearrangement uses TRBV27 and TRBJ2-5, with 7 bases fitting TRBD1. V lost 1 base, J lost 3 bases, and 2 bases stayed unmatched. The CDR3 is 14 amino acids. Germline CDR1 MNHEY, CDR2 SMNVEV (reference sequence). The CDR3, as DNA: TGTGCCAGCAGTTTATATGGACAGGAAGAGACCCAGTACTTC. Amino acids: CASSLYGQEETQYF.

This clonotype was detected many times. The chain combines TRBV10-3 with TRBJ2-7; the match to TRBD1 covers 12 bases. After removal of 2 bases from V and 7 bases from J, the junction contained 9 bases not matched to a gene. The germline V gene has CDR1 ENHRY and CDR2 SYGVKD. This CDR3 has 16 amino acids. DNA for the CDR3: TGTGCCATCAGTGAGAAACCGGGACAGGGGGCGAAAGAGCAGTACTTC. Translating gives CAISEKPGQGAKEQYF.

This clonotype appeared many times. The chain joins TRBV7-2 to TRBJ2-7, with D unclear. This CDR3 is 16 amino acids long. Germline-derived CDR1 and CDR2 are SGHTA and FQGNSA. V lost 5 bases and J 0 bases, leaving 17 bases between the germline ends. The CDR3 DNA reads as TGTGCCAGCAGCCCAGGTTTGGCGCTCCCCTCCTACGAGCAGTACTTC. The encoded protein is CASSPGLALPSYEQYF. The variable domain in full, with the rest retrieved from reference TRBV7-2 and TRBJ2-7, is GAGVSQSPSNKVTEKGKDVELRCDPISGHTALYWYRQSLGQGLEFLIYFQGNSAPDKSGLPSDRFSAERTGGSVSTLTIQRTQQEDSAVYLCASSPGLALPSYEQYFGPGTRLTVT.